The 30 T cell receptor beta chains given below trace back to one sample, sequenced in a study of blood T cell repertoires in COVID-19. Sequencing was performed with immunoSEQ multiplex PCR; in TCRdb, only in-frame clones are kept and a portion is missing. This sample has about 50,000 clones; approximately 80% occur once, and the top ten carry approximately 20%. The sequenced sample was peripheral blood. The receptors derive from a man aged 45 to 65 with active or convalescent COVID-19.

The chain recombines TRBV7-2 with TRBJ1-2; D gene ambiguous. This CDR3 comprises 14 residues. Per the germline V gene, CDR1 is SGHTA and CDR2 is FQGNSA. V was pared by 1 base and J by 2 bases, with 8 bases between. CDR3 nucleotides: TGTGCCAGCAGCTTAGTCCAGAGGAACTATGGCTACACCTTC. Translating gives CASSLVQRNYGYTF.

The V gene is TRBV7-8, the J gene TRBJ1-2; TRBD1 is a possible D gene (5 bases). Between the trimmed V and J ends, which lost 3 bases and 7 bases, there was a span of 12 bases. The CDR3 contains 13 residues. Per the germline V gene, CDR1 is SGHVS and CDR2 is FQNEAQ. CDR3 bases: TGTGCCAGCAGCTTCTTGCAGGGCGGTGGCTACACCTTC. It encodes CASSFLQGGGYTF.

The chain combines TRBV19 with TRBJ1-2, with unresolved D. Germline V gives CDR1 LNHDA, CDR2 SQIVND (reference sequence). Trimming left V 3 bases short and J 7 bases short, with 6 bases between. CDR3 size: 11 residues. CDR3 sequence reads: CASSMKSGYTF. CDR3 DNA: TGTGCCAGTAGTATGAAGAGTGGCTACACCTTC.

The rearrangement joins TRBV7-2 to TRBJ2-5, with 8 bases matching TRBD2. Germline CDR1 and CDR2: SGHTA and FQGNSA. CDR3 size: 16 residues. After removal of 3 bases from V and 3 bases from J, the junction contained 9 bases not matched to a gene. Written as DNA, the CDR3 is TGTGCCAGCAGCTTGGGTAGCGGGGCCGTAAAAGAGACCCAGTACTTC. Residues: CASSLGSGAVKETQYF.

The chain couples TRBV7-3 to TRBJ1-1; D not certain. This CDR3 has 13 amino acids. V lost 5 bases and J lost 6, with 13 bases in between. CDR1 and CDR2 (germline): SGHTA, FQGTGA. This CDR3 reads CASSPGSMAEAFF. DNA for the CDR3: TGTGCCAGCAGCCCCGGTTCAATGGCTGAAGCTTTCTTT.

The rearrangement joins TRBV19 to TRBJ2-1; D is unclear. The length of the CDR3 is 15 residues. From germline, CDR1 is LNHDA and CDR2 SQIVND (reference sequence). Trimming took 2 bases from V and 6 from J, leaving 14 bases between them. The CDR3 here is CASSISRYDRNEQFF. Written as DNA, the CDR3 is TGTGCCAGTAGTATATCCAGGTACGATCGCAATGAGCAGTTCTTC.

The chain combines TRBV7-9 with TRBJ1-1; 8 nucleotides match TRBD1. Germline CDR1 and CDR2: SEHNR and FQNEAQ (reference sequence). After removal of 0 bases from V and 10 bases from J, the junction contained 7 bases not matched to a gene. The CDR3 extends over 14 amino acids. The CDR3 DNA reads TGTGCCAGCAGCTTAGCGCTTCAGGGGGCGAGAGCTTTCTTT. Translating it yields CASSLALQGARAFF.

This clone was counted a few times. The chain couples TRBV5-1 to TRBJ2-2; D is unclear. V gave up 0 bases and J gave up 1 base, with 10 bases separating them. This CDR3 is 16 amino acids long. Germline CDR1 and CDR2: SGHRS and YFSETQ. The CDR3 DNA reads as TGCGCCAGCAGCTTGGAGGCGGCTGGGAACACCGGGGAGCTGTTTTTT. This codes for CASSLEAAGNTGELFF.

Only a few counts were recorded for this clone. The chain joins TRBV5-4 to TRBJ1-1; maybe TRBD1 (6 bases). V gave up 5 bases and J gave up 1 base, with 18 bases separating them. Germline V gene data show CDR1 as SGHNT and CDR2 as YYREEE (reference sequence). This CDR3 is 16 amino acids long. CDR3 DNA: TGTGCCAGCAGTCCCTCATCGGCCAGGGGGAACACTGAAGCTTTCTTT. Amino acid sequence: CASSPSSARGNTEAFF.

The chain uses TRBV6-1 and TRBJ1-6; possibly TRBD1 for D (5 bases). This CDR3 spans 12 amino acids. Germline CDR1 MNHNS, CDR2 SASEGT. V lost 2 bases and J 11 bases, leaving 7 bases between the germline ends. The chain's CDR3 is CASSESGAPLHF. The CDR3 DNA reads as TGTGCCAGCAGTGAATCGGGGGCACCCCTCCACTTT.

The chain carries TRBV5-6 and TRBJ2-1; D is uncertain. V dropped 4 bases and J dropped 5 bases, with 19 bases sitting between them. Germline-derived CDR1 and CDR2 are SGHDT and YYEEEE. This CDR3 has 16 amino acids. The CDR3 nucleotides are TGTGCCAGCAGCACCCTAGATGGATCGTCGAACAATGAGCAGTTCTTC. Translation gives CASSTLDGSSNNEQFF.

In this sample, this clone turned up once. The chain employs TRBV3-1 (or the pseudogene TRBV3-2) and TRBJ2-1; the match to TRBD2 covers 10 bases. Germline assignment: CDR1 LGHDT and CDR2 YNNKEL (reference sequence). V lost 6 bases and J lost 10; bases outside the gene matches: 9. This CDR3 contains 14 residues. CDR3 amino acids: CASRGTSAFVEQFF. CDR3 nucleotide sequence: TGTGCCAGCAGGGGGACTAGCGCGTTCGTCGAGCAGTTCTTC.

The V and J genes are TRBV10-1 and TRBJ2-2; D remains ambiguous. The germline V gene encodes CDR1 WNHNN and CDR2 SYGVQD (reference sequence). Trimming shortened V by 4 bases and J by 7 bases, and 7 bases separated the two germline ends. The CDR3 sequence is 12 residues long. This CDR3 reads CASSGPNGELFF. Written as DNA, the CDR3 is TGCGCCAGCAGTGGCCCTAACGGGGAGCTGTTTTTT.

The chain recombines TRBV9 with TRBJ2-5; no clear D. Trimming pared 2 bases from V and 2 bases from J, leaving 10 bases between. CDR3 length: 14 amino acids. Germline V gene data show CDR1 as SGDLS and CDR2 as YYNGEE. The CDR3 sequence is CASSVGPEQETQYF. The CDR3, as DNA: TGTGCCAGCAGCGTTGGGCCCGAACAAGAGACCCAGTACTTC.

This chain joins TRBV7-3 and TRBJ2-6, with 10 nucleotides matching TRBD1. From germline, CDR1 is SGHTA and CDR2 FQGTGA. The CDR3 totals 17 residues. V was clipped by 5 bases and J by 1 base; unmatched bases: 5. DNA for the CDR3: TGTGCCAGCAGCCACCGGGACAGGGGATCTGGGGCCAACGTCCTGACTTTC. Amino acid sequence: CASSHRDRGSGANVLTF.

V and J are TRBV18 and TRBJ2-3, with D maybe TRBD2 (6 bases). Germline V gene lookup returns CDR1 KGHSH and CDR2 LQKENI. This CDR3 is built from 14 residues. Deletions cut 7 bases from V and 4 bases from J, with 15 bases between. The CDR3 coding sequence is TGTGCCAGCTTCCCGGGGGTCAGCGCAGATACGCAGTATTTT. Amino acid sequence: CASFPGVSADTQYF.

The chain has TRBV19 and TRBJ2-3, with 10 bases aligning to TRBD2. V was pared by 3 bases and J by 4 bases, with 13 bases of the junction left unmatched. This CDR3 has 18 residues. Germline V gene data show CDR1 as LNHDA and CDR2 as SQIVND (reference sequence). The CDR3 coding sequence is TGTGCCAGTAGTATCCTAGTAGCGGGAGGCTACGTCCCAGATACGCAGTATTTT. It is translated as CASSILVAGGYVPDTQYF.

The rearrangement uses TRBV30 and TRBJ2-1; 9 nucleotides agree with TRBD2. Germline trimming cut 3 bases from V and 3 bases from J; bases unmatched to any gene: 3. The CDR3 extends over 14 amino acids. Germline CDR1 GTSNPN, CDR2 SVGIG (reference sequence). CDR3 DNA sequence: TGTGCCTGGAGAGGGACTAGCAACTACAATGAGCAGTTCTTC. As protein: CAWRGTSNYNEQFF.

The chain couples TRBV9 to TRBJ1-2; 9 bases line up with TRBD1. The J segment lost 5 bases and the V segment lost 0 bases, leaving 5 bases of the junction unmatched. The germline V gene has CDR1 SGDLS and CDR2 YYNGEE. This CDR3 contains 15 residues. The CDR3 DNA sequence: TGTGCCAGCAGCGTAGAGGGACAGGGATTTTATGGCTACACCTTC. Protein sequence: CASSVEGQGFYGYTF.

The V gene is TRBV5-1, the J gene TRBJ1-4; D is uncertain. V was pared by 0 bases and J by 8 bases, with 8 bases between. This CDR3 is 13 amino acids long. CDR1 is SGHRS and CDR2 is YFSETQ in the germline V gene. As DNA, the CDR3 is TGCGCCAGCAGCTTGGCGCCAGAAGAAAAACTGTTTTTT. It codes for CASSLAPEEKLFF.

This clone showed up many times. The CDR3 region is CSVESGMGRYTF. CDR3 DNA sequence: TGCAGCGTTGAATCTGGGATGGGGAGATACACCTTC. The chain recombines TRBV29-1 with TRBJ1-2; D gene ambiguous. CDR3 length: 12 amino acids. The V gene's germline CDR1 is SQVTM and CDR2 ANQGSEA. The germline V and J ends were trimmed by 2 bases and 11 bases, with 15 bases remaining between them.

The CDR3 nucleotides read TGCGCCAGCAGCTCGCGAACTAGCGGGAGTACGAACGAGCAGTTCTTC. This translates into CASSSRTSGSTNEQFF. The V call is TRBV5-1, the J call TRBJ2-1, with 11 nucleotides matching TRBD2. The CDR3 length is 16 residues. Germline assignment: CDR1 SGHRS and CDR2 YFSETQ. The trim removed 3 bases at V and 10 bases at J, leaving 12 bases unmatched. Variable domain in full (rest from reference TRBV5-1 and TRBJ2-1): KAGVTQTPRYLIKTRGQQVTLSCSPISGHRSVSWYQQTPGQGLQFLFEYFSETQRNKGNFPGRFSGRQFSNSRSEMNVSTLELGDSALYLCASSSRTSGSTNEQFFGPGTRLTVL.

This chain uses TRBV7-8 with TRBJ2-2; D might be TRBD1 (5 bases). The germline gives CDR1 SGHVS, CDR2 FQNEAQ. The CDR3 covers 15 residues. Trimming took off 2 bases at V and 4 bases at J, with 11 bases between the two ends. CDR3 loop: CASSLRGRVTGELFF. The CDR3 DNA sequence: TGTGCCAGCAGCTTAAGGGGCAGGGTCACCGGGGAGCTGTTTTTT.

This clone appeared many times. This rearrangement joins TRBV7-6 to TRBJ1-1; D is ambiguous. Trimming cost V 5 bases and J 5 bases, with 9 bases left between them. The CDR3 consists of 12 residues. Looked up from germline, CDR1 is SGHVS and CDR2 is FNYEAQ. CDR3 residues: CASSPVGTEAFF. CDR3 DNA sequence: TGTGCCAGCAGCCCAGTCGGGACTGAAGCTTTCTTT.

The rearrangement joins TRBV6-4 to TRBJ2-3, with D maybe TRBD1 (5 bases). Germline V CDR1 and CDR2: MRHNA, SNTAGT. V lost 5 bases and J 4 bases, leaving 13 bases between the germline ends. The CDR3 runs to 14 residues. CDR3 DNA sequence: TGTGCCAGCAGTCAGGGCGGCGGATCAGATACGCAGTATTTT. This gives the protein CASSQGGGSDTQYF.

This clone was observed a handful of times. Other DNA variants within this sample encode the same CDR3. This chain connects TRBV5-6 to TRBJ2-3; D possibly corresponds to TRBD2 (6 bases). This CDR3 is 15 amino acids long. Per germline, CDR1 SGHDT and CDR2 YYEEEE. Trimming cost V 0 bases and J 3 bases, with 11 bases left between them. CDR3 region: CASSLGGGSTDTQYF. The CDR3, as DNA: TGTGCCAGCAGCTTGGGTGGGGGGTCGACAGATACGCAGTATTTT. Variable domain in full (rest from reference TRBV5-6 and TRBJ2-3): DAGVTQSPTHLIKTRGQQVTLRCSPKSGHDTVSWYQQALGQGPQFIFQYYEEEERQRGNFPDRFSGHQFPNYSSELNVNALLLGDSALYLCASSLGGGSTDTQYFGPGTRLTVL.

The CDR3 loop reads CASSLDRGEAFF. The DNA of the CDR3 is TGTGCCAGCAGCTTAGACAGGGGTGAAGCTTTCTTT. The rearrangement links TRBV5-4 to TRBJ1-1; 8 nucleotides align to TRBD1. The CDR3 is 12 residues long. Germline V gene data show CDR1 as SGHNT and CDR2 as YYREEE (reference sequence). V lost 2 bases to trimming and J lost 7 bases; unmatched junction nucleotides: 1. The full variable domain, rest sourced from reference TRBV5-4 and TRBJ1-1, is ETGVTQSPTHLIKTRGQQVTLRCSSQSGHNTVSWYQQALGQGPQFIFQYYREEENGRGNFPPRFSGLQFPNYSSELNVNALELDDSALYLCASSLDRGEAFFGQGTRLTVV.

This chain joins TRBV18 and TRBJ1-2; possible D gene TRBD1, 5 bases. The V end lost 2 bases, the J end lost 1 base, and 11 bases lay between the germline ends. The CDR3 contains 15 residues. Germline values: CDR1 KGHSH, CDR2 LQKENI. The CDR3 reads CASSPDSEYNYGYTF. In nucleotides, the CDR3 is TGTGCCAGCTCACCAGACAGCGAGTATAACTATGGCTACACCTTC.

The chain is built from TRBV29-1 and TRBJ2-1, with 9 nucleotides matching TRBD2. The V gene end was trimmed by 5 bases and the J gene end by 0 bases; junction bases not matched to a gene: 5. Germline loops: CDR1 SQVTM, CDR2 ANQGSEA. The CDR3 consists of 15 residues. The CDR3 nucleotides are TGCAGCGTTCGAGGTAGCGGGAGCTCCTACAATGAGCAGTTCTTC. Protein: CSVRGSGSSYNEQFF.

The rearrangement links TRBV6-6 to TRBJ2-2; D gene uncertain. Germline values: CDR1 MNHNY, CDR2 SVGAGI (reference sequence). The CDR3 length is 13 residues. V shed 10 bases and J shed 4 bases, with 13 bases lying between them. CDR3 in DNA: TGTGCCACCGCAGGTCTTGGCACCGGGGAGCTGTTTTTT. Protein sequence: CATAGLGTGELFF.